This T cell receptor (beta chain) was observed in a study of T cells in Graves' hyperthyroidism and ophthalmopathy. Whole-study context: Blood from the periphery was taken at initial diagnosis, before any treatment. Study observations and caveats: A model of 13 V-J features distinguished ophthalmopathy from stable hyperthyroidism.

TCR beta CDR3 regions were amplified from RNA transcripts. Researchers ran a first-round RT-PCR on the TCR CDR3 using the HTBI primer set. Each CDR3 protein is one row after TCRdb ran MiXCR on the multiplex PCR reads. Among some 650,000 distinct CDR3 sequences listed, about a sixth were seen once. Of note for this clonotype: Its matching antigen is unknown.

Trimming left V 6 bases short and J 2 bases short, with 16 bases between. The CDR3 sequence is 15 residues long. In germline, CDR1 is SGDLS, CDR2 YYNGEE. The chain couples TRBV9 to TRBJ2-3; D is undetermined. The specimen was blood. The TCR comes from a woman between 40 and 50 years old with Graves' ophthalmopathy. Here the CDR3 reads CASTTMESPTDTQYF. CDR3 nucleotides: TGTGCCAGCACCACTATGGAGAGCCCCACAGATACGCAGTATTTT.